A selection of T cell receptor beta chains follows, all from one sample in a study of shared clonotypes between healthy human individuals. Assay used: immunoSEQ multiplex PCR; TCRdb lists only in-frame clones, some missing. The sample has over a million clones; 95% to 97% are singletons. Sequencing was carried out using naive CD4+ T cells sorted from blood. The receptors stem from a man in his thirties or forties in good health. Each CDR3 is given with its conserved first and last residue. The order of the fields is J gene, CDR3 length, D gene, clone size, V gene, CDR3 protein, CDR3 DNA. The D gene is left open where the match is weak. Only part of the rows carry a size: once, few, many, or a class if the clone is expanded.

>TRBJ2-5|14|.|.|TRBV12-5
CASGLAQGEETQYF
TGTGCTAGTGGTTTGGCCCAGGGCGAAGAGACCCAGTACTTC
>TRBJ2-1|16|.|.|TRBV7-9
CASRHTGTATSGEQFF
TGTGCCAGCAGACATACGGGGACAGCTACTAGCGGTGAGCAGTTCTTC
>TRBJ1-1|15|.|.|TRBV5-4
CASSLERSQNTEAFF
TGTGCCAGCAGCTTGGAACGGAGTCAGAACACTGAAGCTTTCTTT
>TRBJ1-3|15|.|.|TRBV30
CAWSRRRSSGNTIYF
TGTGCCTGGAGTAGGCGGCGGAGCTCTGGAAACACCATATATTTT
>TRBJ2-7|13|TRBD1|.|TRBV28
CASRRTGAGEQYF
TGTGCCAGCAGGCGGACAGGGGCTGGCGAGCAGTACTTC
>TRBJ2-7|15|.|.|TRBV28
CASSSTPDRPLEQYF
TGTGCCAGCAGTTCCACTCCTGACAGGCCACTTGAGCAGTACTTC
>TRBJ1-3|18|.|.|TRBV18
CASSLLSERQISGNTIYF
TGTGCCAGCTCACTCCTCTCTGAGAGACAGATCTCTGGAAACACCATATATTTT
>TRBJ1-1|15|.|.|TRBV28
CASSFPPWRNTEAFF
TGTGCCAGCAGTTTCCCCCCCTGGCGGAACACTGAAGCTTTCTTT
>TRBJ2-7|14|.|.|TRBV5-1
CASSFGNRLNEQYF
TGCGCCAGCAGCTTTGGGAACCGGTTGAACGAGCAGTACTTC
>TRBJ2-2|14|.|.|TRBV7-2
CASSFDPGFGELFF
TGTGCCAGCAGCTTTGACCCGGGTTTCGGGGAGCTGTTTTTT
>TRBJ2-7|16|TRBD1|once|TRBV25-1
CASSPDRVSLRDEQYF
TGTGCCAGCAGTCCTGACAGGGTGTCACTTCGGGACGAGCAGTACTTC
>TRBJ2-1|15|TRBD2|.|TRBV29-1
CSVVTGLAGANEQFF
TGCAGCGTGGTTACCGGACTAGCGGGAGCGAATGAGCAGTTCTTC
>TRBJ1-1|14|TRBD1|.|TRBV18
CASSSTGGHTEAFF
TGTGCCAGCTCTTCGACAGGGGGGCACACTGAAGCTTTCTTT
>TRBJ2-3|14|TRBD1|.|TRBV7-7
CASSMTGAGDTQYF
TGTGCTAGCAGCATGACAGGGGCAGGTGATACGCAGTATTTT
>TRBJ2-7|13|.|.|TRBV7-2
CASSLTQAYEQYF
TGTGCCAGCAGCCTGACGCAGGCCTACGAGCAGTACTTC
>TRBJ1-5|12|.|few|TRBV5-4
CASSLPNQPQHF
TGTGCCAGCAGCTTACCTAATCAGCCCCAGCATTTT
>TRBJ2-3|13|.|.|TRBV7-6
CASSERGTDTQYF
TGTGCCAGCAGCGAGCGGGGCACAGATACGCAGTATTTT
>TRBJ2-2|13|.|.|TRBV5-5
CASSSPKLGELFF
TGTGCCAGCAGCTCCCCCAAGCTCGGGGAGCTGTTTTTT
>TRBJ2-5|18|TRBD2|.|TRBV9
CASSVGLAGGSMGETQYF
TGTGCCAGCAGCGTAGGACTAGCGGGAGGATCGATGGGAGAGACCCAGTACTTC
>TRBJ2-7|16|TRBD2|.|TRBV7-2
CASREREGRGGYEQYF
TGTGCCAGCAGGGAGCGGGAGGGCCGCGGCGGGTACGAGCAGTACTTC
>TRBJ2-7|13|.|.|TRBV6-5
CASSPVRSYEQYF
TGTGCCAGCAGTCCCGTGCGATCCTACGAGCAGTACTTC